These 28 T cell receptor beta chains share one sample of origin, sequenced in a study of cytomegalovirus exposure and HLA in healthy donors. The PCR contained 60 Vbeta and 13 Jbeta primers. TCRdb's copy holds only in-frame clones and misses some; the assay was immunoSEQ multiplex PCR. The table has roughly 140,000 clones, approximately 81% seen once. Sequenced material: PBMCs. All receptors come from a woman aged 18-35 years in good health and CMV-seronegative.

V gene TRBV2 combines with J gene TRBJ2-1, with 8 bases aligning to TRBD1. CDR1 and CDR2 (germline): SNHLY, FYNNEI. The V gene end was trimmed by 5 bases and the J gene end by 1 base; junction bases not matched to a gene: 4. This CDR3 comprises 15 residues. The CDR3 spells CASSKTGVSYNEQFF. In DNA, the CDR3 is TGTGCCAGCAGTAAGACAGGGGTTTCCTACAATGAGCAGTTCTTC. Combining the CDR3 with reference TRBV2 and TRBJ2-1 gives the whole variable domain EPEVTQTPSHQVTQMGQEVILRCVPISNHLYFYWYRQILGQKVEFLVSFYNNEISEKSEIFDDQFSVERPDGSNFTLKIRSTKLEDSAMYFCASSKTGVSYNEQFFGPGTRLTVL.

The CDR3 bases are TGTGCCAGCAGTGTTACAGGGAACTATGGCTACACCTTC. It encodes CASSVTGNYGYTF. The chain carries TRBV2 and TRBJ1-2; tentatively, D is TRBD1 (6 bases). Trimming pared 4 bases from V and 2 bases from J, leaving 8 bases between. Germline V CDR1 and CDR2: SNHLY, FYNNEI. The CDR3 is 13 amino acids.

This chain links TRBV4-2 with TRBJ2-7; D is possibly TRBD1 (5 bases). This CDR3 is built from 14 residues. Trimming stripped 4 bases from V and 3 bases from J, with 13 bases between. CDR1 and CDR2 from the germline V gene are LGHNA and YNFKEQ. The chain's CDR3 is CASSRDLQGYEQYF. Written as DNA, the CDR3 is TGTGCCAGCAGCCGCGACCTTCAGGGCTACGAGCAGTACTTC.

The chain employs TRBV10-3 and TRBJ1-3; D possibly corresponds to TRBD1 (5 bases). V gave up 6 bases and J gave up 8 bases, with 17 bases separating them. The CDR3 covers 14 residues. CDR1 ENHRY and CDR2 SYGVKD come from the germline V gene. For the CDR3, the DNA is TGTGCCATCAGCCTGAGCACCTGGGGGGACACCATATATTTT. It specifies CAISLSTWGDTIYF.

The gene calls are TRBV27 and TRBJ1-2, with unresolved D. Germline-derived CDR1 and CDR2 are MNHEY and SMNVEV (reference sequence). The CDR3 is 13 amino acids. The ends were cut back, 6 bases at V and 0 bases at J, with 8 bases in the middle. Here the CDR3 reads CASSTLANYGYTF. The CDR3 nucleotides read TGTGCCAGCAGCACTCTAGCTAACTATGGCTACACCTTC.

The sample holds a few counts of this clone. CDR3 sequence (DNA): TGTGCCAGCAGCTCCGGGTCTGAGCAGTTCTTC. It translates to CASSSGSEQFF. The V call is TRBV7-3, the J call TRBJ2-1; no definite D call. The V end was cut by 4 bases, the J end by 9 bases, with 7 bases between. CDR1 is SGHTA and CDR2 is FQGTGA in the germline V gene. The CDR3 extends over 11 amino acids.

The V and J genes are TRBV27 and TRBJ2-2, with TRBD2 matching 7 bases. The ends lost 7 bases at V and 5 bases at J; junction bases unmatched: 13. CDR1 is MNHEY, CDR2 SMNVEV, per germline (reference sequence). The CDR3 runs 16 residues. DNA for the CDR3: TGTGCCAGCACCTCCAGAGGAGGGGAGGGAACCGGGGAGCTGTTTTTT. Its protein product is CASTSRGGEGTGELFF.

A note on this clone: The junction and the germline gene differ at one end; a read error may be behind it. Other DNA sequences in this sample translate to the same CDR3. The chain carries TRBV14 and TRBJ1-5, with D unresolved. This CDR3 region has 15 residues. CDR1 SGHDN and CDR2 FVKESK come from the germline V gene. CDR3 sequence: CASSQERQYNQPQHF. CDR3 nucleotides: TGTGCCAGCAGCCAAGAGAGGCAGTACAATCAGCCCCAGCACTTT.

The chain recombines TRBV4-2 with TRBJ1-4; 9 nucleotides align to TRBD1. Germline V gene sequence: CDR1 LGHNA, CDR2 YNFKEQ. The CDR3 has 16 residues. Trimming took 1 base from V and 5 from J; bases not matched to a gene: 5. The CDR3 protein is CASSQAQTGGNEKLFF. CDR3 sequence (DNA): TGTGCCAGCAGCCAAGCCCAGACAGGGGGGAATGAAAAACTGTTTTTT.

The J gene is TRBJ1-1, the V gene TRBV6-5, with 7 bases aligning to TRBD1. This CDR3 is 14 amino acids long. Germline V gene sequence: CDR1 MNHEY, CDR2 SVGAGI. V was pared by 8 bases and J by 4 bases, with 10 bases of the junction left unmatched. The CDR3 DNA reads TGTGCCAGCGCTTTCTCCGGGACAGCCACTGAAGCTTTCTTT. It encodes CASAFSGTATEAFF.

CDR3 loop: CASSVAGGRTDTQYF. Here the CDR3 DNA reads TGTGCCAGCAGCGTAGCGGGGGGACGCACAGATACGCAGTATTTT. J is TRBJ2-3 and V is TRBV9; TRBD2 matches 7 bases. The CDR3 has 15 amino acids. CDR1 is SGDLS, CDR2 YYNGEE, per germline. Losses at the gene ends were 0 bases for V and 1 base for J; bases not matched to a gene: 2.

V usage is TRBV6-5 and J usage is TRBJ2-1; TRBD1 aligns across 11 bases. Trimming took 2 bases from V and 9 from J; bases not matched to a gene: 0. CDR3 length equals 13 residues. CDR1 MNHEY and CDR2 SVGAGI come from the germline V gene. The CDR3 is CASSYGTGGEQFF. The CDR3 DNA sequence: TGTGCCAGCAGTTACGGGACAGGGGGTGAGCAGTTCTTC.

The chain uses TRBV6-5 and TRBJ2-1, with TRBD2 as a possible D gene (7 bases). The CDR3 runs to 14 residues. Germline V gives CDR1 MNHEY, CDR2 SVGAGI. V was trimmed by 5 bases and J by 11 bases, leaving 19 bases between them. CDR3 sequence: CASSPDSGGLKQFF. The CDR3 bases are TGTGCCAGCAGTCCAGACTCGGGGGGCCTGAAGCAGTTCTTC.

This chain links TRBV2 with TRBJ1-5; no reliable D call. The CDR3 runs 13 residues. Germline CDR1 reads SNHLY; CDR2 reads FYNNEI. V lost 7 bases and J 4 bases, leaving 11 bases between the germline ends. The CDR3 nucleotides read TGTGCCAGCACGGCCTCGGGGAATCAGCCCCAGCATTTT. This gives the protein CASTASGNQPQHF. Based on the CDR3 plus reference TRBV2 and TRBJ1-5, the full variable domain is EPEVTQTPSHQVTQMGQEVILRCVPISNHLYFYWYRQILGQKVEFLVSFYNNEISEKSEIFDDQFSVERPDGSNFTLKIRSTKLEDSAMYFCASTASGNQPQHFGDGTRLSIL.

The rearrangement links TRBV5-1 to TRBJ2-2, with 7 bases matching TRBD2. V was pared by 0 bases and J by 6 bases, with 5 bases of the junction left unmatched. The CDR3 is made up of 15 amino acids. Germline-derived CDR1 and CDR2 are SGHRS and YFSETQ. The CDR3 protein is CASSLVAGAAGELFF. The CDR3 DNA reads TGCGCCAGCAGCTTGGTGGCGGGAGCTGCCGGGGAGCTGTTTTTT.

About this clone: The CDR3 carries no conserved terminal phenylalanine or tryptophan, so it likely arises from a read error. The DNA is left out, because the CDR3 cannot be placed on it with certainty; the CDR3 is given as TCRdb lists it. The V call is TRBV6-1, the J call TRBJ1-2; the listed D gene, TRBD1, was not tested against the DNA. Germline V lookup: CDR1 MNHNS, CDR2 SASEGT. The CDR3 has 11 residues if both end residues are counted. The chain's CDR3 is CASSVGTGVTP.

The chain joins TRBV11-2 to TRBJ2-6, with TRBD2 matching over 9 bases. Germline lookup yields CDR1 SGHAT and CDR2 FQNNGV. This CDR3 is built from 18 residues. Trimming took 3 bases from V and 2 from J; bases not matched to a gene: 8. CDR3 region: CASSFAGGLDPGANVLTF. DNA for the CDR3: TGTGCCAGCAGCTTTGCGGGGGGGTTGGACCCTGGGGCCAACGTCCTGACTTTC.

In regard to this clone: The sample carries other DNA sequences with the same CDR3. The chain has TRBV10-3 and TRBJ2-7; a weak D match, TRBD2 (6 bases). V was clipped by 10 bases and J by 2 bases, with 21 bases between them. The CDR3 extends over 15 amino acids. Germline CDR1 and CDR2: ENHRY and SYGVKD. CDR3 DNA: TGTGCCACCAACCCCGGGACGGGGGTCCCCTACGAGCAGTACTTC. It encodes CATNPGTGVPYEQYF.

The rearrangement joins TRBV4-1 to TRBJ2-1; 9 bases are shared with TRBD2. Germline CDR1 and CDR2: MGHRA and YSYEKL. J gave up 2 bases and V 10 bases, and 9 bases lay outside the gene matches. This CDR3 comprises 15 residues. The CDR3 DNA sequence: TGCGCCACATCCGGGCTAGCGGGGACCTACAATGAGCAGTTCTTC. This codes for CATSGLAGTYNEQFF.

This chain uses TRBV7-2 with TRBJ1-3; tentative D call: TRBD1 (6 bases). Germline V CDR1 and CDR2: SGHTA, FQGNSA. V lost 2 bases and J lost 0, with 8 bases in between. This CDR3 has 15 amino acids. In DNA form, the CDR3 reads TGTGCCAGCAGCTTAACAGGGTACTCTGGAAACACCATATATTTT. The encoded protein is CASSLTGYSGNTIYF.

The table lists this clone with a count of one. This chain joins TRBV4-3 and TRBJ1-2; D might be TRBD1 (6 bases). The CDR3 has 15 residues. Germline assignment: CDR1 LGHNA and CDR2 YSLEER. The ends were cut back, 1 base at V and 8 bases at J, with 17 bases in the middle. Written as DNA, the CDR3 is TGCGCCAGCAGCCAAGGATCACAGGGAGTATACGGCTACACCTTC. Translated: CASSQGSQGVYGYTF.

In this sample, this clone turned up a few times. The chain joins TRBV7-7 to TRBJ2-2; 7 bases map to TRBD2. Germline V lookup: CDR1 SSHAT, CDR2 FNYEAQ (reference sequence). The CDR3 runs 16 residues. V was clipped by 1 base and J by 1 base; unmatched bases: 3. As DNA, the CDR3 is TGTGCCAGCAGCTTAGATTCGGGGGGGAACACCGGGGAGCTGTTTTTT. Amino acids: CASSLDSGGNTGELFF.

The V gene is TRBV9, the J gene TRBJ2-5; 9 bases align to TRBD2. The J call is doubtful: the DNA matches TRBJ2-7 better. The CDR3 contains 15 residues. Germline V gives CDR1 SGDLS, CDR2 YYNGEE. CDR3 bases: TGTGCCAGCAGCCCCTGGACTAGCGAGGGATACGAGCAGTACTTC. Encoded protein: CASSPWTSEGYEQYF.

The V gene is TRBV5-1, the J gene TRBJ2-3, with 10 bases fitting TRBD2. Germline V gene lookup returns CDR1 SGHRS and CDR2 YFSETQ. This CDR3 is built from 21 residues. V shed 1 base and J 0 bases; nucleotides not matched to a gene: 17. CDR3 residues: CASSLLLLLAGPSLSTDTQYF. CDR3 sequence (DNA): TGCGCCAGCAGCTTGTTACTACTACTAGCGGGGCCATCCCTCAGCACAGATACGCAGTATTTT. Complete variable domain (other parts from reference TRBV5-1 and TRBJ2-3): KAGVTQTPRYLIKTRGQQVTLSCSPISGHRSVSWYQQTPGQGLQFLFEYFSETQRNKGNFPGRFSGRQFSNSRSEMNVSTLELGDSALYLCASSLLLLLAGPSLSTDTQYFGPGTRLTVL.

In this sample, this clone turned up once. The gene calls are TRBV5-6 and TRBJ2-5, with TRBD2 matching 7 bases. This CDR3 is built from 15 residues. The germline V gene encodes CDR1 SGHDT and CDR2 YYEEEE. After removal of 0 bases from V and 2 bases from J, the junction contained 4 bases not matched to a gene. CDR3 amino acids: CASSLEWRGQETQYF. For the CDR3, the DNA is TGTGCCAGCAGCTTGGAGTGGCGGGGGCAAGAGACCCAGTACTTC.

The chain has TRBV4-3 and TRBJ1-2, with D perhaps matching TRBD1 (5 bases). This CDR3 is built from 14 residues. Trimming stripped 0 bases from V and 7 bases from J, with 12 bases between. CDR1 is LGHNA, CDR2 YSLEER, per germline. CDR3 nucleotides: TGCGCCAGCAGCCAAGATCGCCGGGGGGTTGGCTACACCTTC. This encodes CASSQDRRGVGYTF.

The chain links TRBV12-1 to TRBJ2-7; the table gives TRBD2 as D, unverified against the DNA. TRBV12-1 is a pseudogene locus. CDR3 length: 13 amino acids. The CDR3 here is CASSLPFGSEQYF. The CDR3, as DNA: TGTGCCAGCAGCTTGCCATTTGGTAGCGAGCAGTACTTC.

The chain uses TRBV2 and TRBJ2-7; 12 bases are a match to TRBD2. In germline, CDR1 is SNHLY, CDR2 FYNNEI. This CDR3 has 14 amino acids. V trimming: 6 bases; J trimming: 4 bases; junction bases outside the gene matches: 4. The CDR3 loop reads CASRGLAGTYEQYF. The CDR3 region has the DNA TGTGCCAGCAGAGGACTAGCGGGGACTTACGAGCAGTACTTC.